The clone carrying this TCR beta chain has more than one count but fewer than ten. Sample-barcoded 5' priming and a J-beta primer mix drove a second PCR of about 7 to 12 cycles. In TCRdb, the 5' RACE reads were re-called with MiXCR into one record per CDR3 protein. Of 1.5 million to 2 million distinct CDR3 sequences listed, 28% are singletons. This CDR3 is 12 amino acids long. V was pared by 7 bases and J by 7 bases, with 7 bases of the junction left unmatched. Germline CDR1 DFQATT, CDR2 SNEGSKA (reference sequence). The sample originates from a study of blood T cells in healthy people across ages. The sample taken for sequencing was blood. This receptor was identified in a woman aged 25-40 years in good health. V gene TRBV20-1 combines with J gene TRBJ1-1; 9 bases agree with TRBD1. CDR3 region: CSVGTGSNEAFF. The CDR3 nucleotides are TGCAGTGTGGGGACAGGGAGTAATGAAGCTTTCTTT.